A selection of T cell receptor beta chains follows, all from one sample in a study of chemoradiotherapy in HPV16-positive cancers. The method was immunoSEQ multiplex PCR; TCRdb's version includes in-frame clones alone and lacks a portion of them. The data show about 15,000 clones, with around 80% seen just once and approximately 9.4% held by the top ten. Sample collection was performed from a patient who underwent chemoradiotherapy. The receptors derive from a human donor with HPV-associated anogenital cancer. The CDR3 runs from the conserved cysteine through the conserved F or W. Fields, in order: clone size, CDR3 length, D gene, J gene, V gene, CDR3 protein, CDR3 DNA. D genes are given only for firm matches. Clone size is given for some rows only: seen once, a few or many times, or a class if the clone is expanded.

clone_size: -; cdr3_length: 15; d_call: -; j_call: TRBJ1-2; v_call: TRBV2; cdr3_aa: CASSVGPLGAYGYTF; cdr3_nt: TGTGCCAGCAGTGTGGGTCCCCTGGGCGCCTATGGCTACACCTTC
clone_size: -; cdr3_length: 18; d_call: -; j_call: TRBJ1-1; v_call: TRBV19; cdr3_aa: CASSPYNHRTAMNTEAFF; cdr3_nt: TGTGCCAGTAGTCCTTACAACCATAGGACAGCGATGAACACTGAAGCTTTCTTT
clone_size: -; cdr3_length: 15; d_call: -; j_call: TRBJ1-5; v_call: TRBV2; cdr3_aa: CASSVSRNENQPQHF; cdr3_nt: TGTGCCAGCAGTGTAAGCCGGAATGAGAATCAGCCCCAGCATTTT
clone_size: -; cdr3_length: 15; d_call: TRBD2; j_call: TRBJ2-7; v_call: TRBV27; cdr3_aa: CASSSTSGGAYEQYF; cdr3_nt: TGTGCCAGCAGTTCGACTAGCGGGGGGGCCTACGAGCAGTACTTC
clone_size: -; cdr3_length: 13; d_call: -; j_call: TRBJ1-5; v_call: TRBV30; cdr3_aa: CAWSLNSNQPQHF; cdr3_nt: TGTGCCTGGAGCTTAAATAGCAATCAGCCCCAGCATTTT
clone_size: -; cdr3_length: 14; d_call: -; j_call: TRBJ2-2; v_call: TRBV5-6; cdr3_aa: CASRWRGGPGELFF; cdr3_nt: TGTGCCAGCAGGTGGAGGGGGGGCCCCGGGGAGCTGTTTTTT
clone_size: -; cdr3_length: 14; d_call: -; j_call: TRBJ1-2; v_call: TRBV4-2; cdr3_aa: CASSQDERNYGYTF; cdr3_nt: TGTGCCAGCAGCCAAGATGAGCGCAACTATGGCTACACCTTC
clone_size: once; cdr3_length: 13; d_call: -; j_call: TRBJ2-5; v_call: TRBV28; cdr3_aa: CASVSNPQETQYF; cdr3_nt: TGTGCCAGCGTGTCTAATCCTCAAGAGACCCAGTACTTC
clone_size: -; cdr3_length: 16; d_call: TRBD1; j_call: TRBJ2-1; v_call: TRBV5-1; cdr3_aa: CASSPRTGHIYNEQFF; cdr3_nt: TGCGCCAGCAGCCCCCGGACAGGGCACATATACAATGAGCAGTTCTTC
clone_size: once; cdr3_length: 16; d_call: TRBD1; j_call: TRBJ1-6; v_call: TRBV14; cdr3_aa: CASSRLLRGGNSPLHF; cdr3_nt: TGTGCCAGCAGCCGACTCCTCAGGGGGGGAAATTCACCCCTCCACTTT
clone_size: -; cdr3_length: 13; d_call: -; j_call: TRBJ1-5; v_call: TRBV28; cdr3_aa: CASSFMNNQPQHF; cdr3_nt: TGTGCCAGCAGTTTTATGAATAATCAGCCCCAGCATTTT
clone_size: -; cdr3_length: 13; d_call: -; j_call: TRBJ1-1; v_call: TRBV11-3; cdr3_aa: CASSSGPTTEAFF; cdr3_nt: TGTGCCAGCAGCTCGGGACCTACCACTGAAGCTTTCTTT
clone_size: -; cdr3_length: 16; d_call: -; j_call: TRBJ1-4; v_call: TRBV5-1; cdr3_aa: CASSLEGRPPNEKLFF; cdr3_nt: TGCGCCAGCAGCTTGGAAGGCCGACCCCCTAATGAAAAACTGTTTTTT
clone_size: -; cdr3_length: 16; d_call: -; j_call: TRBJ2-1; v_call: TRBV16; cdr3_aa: CASSQGTGGPYNEQFF; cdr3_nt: TGTGCCAGCAGCCAAGGAACAGGAGGGCCCTACAATGAGCAGTTCTTC
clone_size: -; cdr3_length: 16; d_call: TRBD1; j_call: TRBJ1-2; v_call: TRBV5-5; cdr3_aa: CASSLAPTGKEYGYTF; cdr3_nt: TGTGCCAGCAGCTTGGCCCCGACAGGGAAAGAGTATGGCTACACCTTC
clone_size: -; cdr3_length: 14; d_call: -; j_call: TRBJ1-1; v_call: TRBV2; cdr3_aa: CASSERQANTEAFF; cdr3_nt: TGTGCCAGCAGTGAACGGCAGGCGAACACTGAAGCTTTCTTT
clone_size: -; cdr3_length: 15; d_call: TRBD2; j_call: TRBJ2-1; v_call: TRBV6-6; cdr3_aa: CASSFSGGKNNEQFF; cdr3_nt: TGTGCCAGCAGCTTTAGCGGGGGAAAGAACAATGAGCAGTTCTTC